One sample yielded the 26 T cell receptor beta chains listed below, sequenced in a study of early T cells in non-severe SARS-CoV-2 infection. A single record per CDR3 protein comes from TCRdb applying MiXCR to the 5' RACE reads. The table records 43,000 or so distinct CDR3 sequences, under 7.5% of them present only once. The sample comprised whole blood. The receptors originated from an adult who was a healthcare worker with PCR-confirmed SARS-CoV-2 infection or an uninfected control (not recorded which).

This rearrangement joins TRBV5-1 to TRBJ2-2; D call uncertain. The CDR3 runs to 13 residues. Trimming pared 5 bases from V and 3 bases from J, leaving 8 bases between. Germline CDR1 SGHRS, CDR2 YFSETQ. The CDR3 region is CASRIRDTGELFF. The DNA of the CDR3 is TGCGCCAGCAGGATTCGGGACACCGGGGAGCTGTTTTTT.

This clonotype has just a few counts. The chain couples TRBV18 to TRBJ2-3; D perhaps matches TRBD1 (7 bases). The V end was cut by 5 bases, the J end by 4 bases, with 16 bases between. Germline V CDR1 and CDR2: KGHSH, LQKENI. The length of the CDR3 is 15 residues. The DNA for the CDR3 is TGTGCCAGCTCATCGGTGCAGGGGGAGGCAGATACGCAGTATTTT. Its translation: CASSSVQGEADTQYF.

This clonotype was observed at least ten times. The chain carries TRBV19 and TRBJ2-1; D perhaps matches TRBD2 (7 bases). The CDR3 consists of 15 residues. Germline V gene sequence: CDR1 LNHDA, CDR2 SQIVND (reference sequence). Trimming took off 6 bases at V and 7 bases at J, with 19 bases between the two ends. This CDR3 reads CASRGRGAAMNEQFF. The CDR3 DNA reads TGTGCCAGTAGGGGGAGGGGGGCCGCGATGAATGAGCAGTTCTTC. The whole variable domain, filled in from reference TRBV19 and TRBJ2-1, reads DGGITQSPKYLFRKEGQNVTLSCEQNLNHDAMYWYRQDPGQGLRLIYYSQIVNDFQKGDIAEGYSVSREKKESFPLTVTSAQKNPTAFYLCASRGRGAAMNEQFFGPGTRLTVL.

This clonotype was recorded a few times. A junction end diverges from the germline sequence, so it may reflect a read error. The V and J genes are TRBV5-1 and TRBJ1-2; weak D call: TRBD1 (5 bases). Germline CDR1 reads SGHRS; CDR2 reads YFSETQ. There are 16 residues in the CDR3. The CDR3 sequence is CASNLGPSGLDYGYTF. In nucleotides, the CDR3 is TGCGCCAGCAACTTGGGGCCTTCGGGACTAGACTATGGCTACACCTTC.

This clonotype was seen a handful of times. The genes are TRBV20-1 and TRBJ2-5; 8 bases are a match to TRBD1. The CDR3 length is 15 residues. Germline assignment: CDR1 DFQATT and CDR2 SNEGSKA (reference sequence). The V gene end was trimmed by 5 bases and the J gene end by 3 bases; junction bases not matched to a gene: 11. DNA of the CDR3: TGCAGTGCTGGACCCGGGACAGGTGGCAAAGAGACCCAGTACTTC. Amino acid sequence: CSAGPGTGGKETQYF.

Only a few counts were recorded for this clonotype. The chain has TRBV13 and TRBJ1-1; D perhaps matches TRBD1 (5 bases). V lost 5 bases and J lost 3, with 22 bases in between. The CDR3 extends over 17 amino acids. Looked up from germline, CDR1 is PRHDT and CDR2 is FYEKMQ (reference sequence). For the CDR3, the DNA is TGTGCCAGCAGCCCGGGGATGGGCTGGGGACGGGACACTGAAGCTTTCTTT. This translates into CASSPGMGWGRDTEAFF.

A word on this clonotype: A much larger clone differs from this one at a single base, so this may be a read error. The chain uses TRBV5-1 and TRBJ2-2, with D unresolved. The germline gives CDR1 SGHRS, CDR2 YFSETQ. This CDR3 is 15 amino acids long. Trimming took off 0 bases at V and 4 bases at J, with 10 bases between the two ends. The CDR3 protein is CASSLVRGSTGELFF. In nucleotides, the CDR3 is TGCGCCAGCAGCTTGGTACGAGGCTCCACCGGGGAGCTGTTTTTT.

This clonotype has ten or more counts. The chain recombines TRBV28 with TRBJ1-1; D call uncertain. Germline lookup yields CDR1 MDHEN and CDR2 SYDVKM. Trimming removed 6 bases from V and 1 base from J, with 3 bases in between. CDR3 length equals 11 residues. This CDR3 reads CASSSNTEAFF. In DNA, the CDR3 is TGTGCCAGCAGCTCGAACACTGAAGCTTTCTTT.

There are a few counts of this clonotype. The CDR3 sequence: CASSQDHPGYEQYF. The CDR3, as DNA: TGCGCCAGCAGCCAAGATCACCCGGGATACGAGCAGTACTTC. The V and J genes are TRBV4-1 and TRBJ2-7; weak D call: TRBD2 (5 bases). V lost 0 bases to trimming and J lost 4 bases, with 10 bases between them. Germline values: CDR1 MGHRA, CDR2 YSYEKL. This CDR3 region has 14 residues.

This clonotype was found a few times. The chain uses TRBV4-3 and TRBJ2-1, with unresolved D. This CDR3 has 13 residues. Trimming took off 4 bases at V and 9 bases at J, with 13 bases between the two ends. Germline-derived CDR1 and CDR2 are LGHNA and YSLEER. The CDR3 protein is CASSPLGWGEQFF. For the CDR3, the DNA is TGCGCCAGCAGCCCCCTGGGCTGGGGTGAGCAGTTCTTC.

In this sample, this clonotype turned up a few times. The J gene is TRBJ1-1, the V gene TRBV7-8; no definite D call. Per the germline V gene, CDR1 is SGHVS and CDR2 is FQNEAQ. The CDR3 covers 14 residues. Trimming cost V 3 bases and J 5 bases, with 13 bases left between them. CDR3 loop: CASSFVDGETEAFF. Written as DNA, the CDR3 is TGTGCCAGCAGCTTTGTAGATGGAGAGACTGAAGCTTTCTTT.

The chain carries TRBV9 and TRBJ2-3, with D perhaps matching TRBD2 (5 bases). The CDR3 is made up of 17 amino acids. The V end was cut by 0 bases, the J end by 6 bases, with 20 bases between. Germline V gives CDR1 SGDLS, CDR2 YYNGEE. For the CDR3, the DNA is TGTGCCAGCAGCGTAGTCCCGCGGTTAACTAGTGTGGATACGCAGTATTTT. Encoded protein: CASSVVPRLTSVDTQYF.

V gene TRBV7-2 combines with J gene TRBJ2-3, with D perhaps TRBD1 (5 bases). The CDR3 sequence is 15 residues long. V was trimmed by 6 bases and J by 3 bases, leaving 16 bases between them. Germline-derived CDR1 and CDR2 are SGHTA and FQGNSA. In nucleotides, the CDR3 is TGTGCCAGCAGTTGGTTCGGACAATTGACAGATACGCAGTATTTT. This codes for CASSWFGQLTDTQYF.

The chain combines TRBV28 with TRBJ1-5; 7 bases fit TRBD1. The CDR3 totals 16 residues. Germline assignment: CDR1 MDHEN and CDR2 SYDVKM. J lost 0 bases, V lost 7 bases, and 9 bases had no gene match. As DNA, the CDR3 is TGTGCCAGCACCCTTGAGACAGGGCATAGCAATCAGCCCCAGCATTTT. Protein: CASTLETGHSNQPQHF.

Turning to this clonotype: A much more abundant neighbour one base away suggests this may be a read error. This chain uses TRBV2 with TRBJ2-4, with D perhaps given as TRBD1 or TRBD2 (5 bases each). Germline V lookup: CDR1 SNHLY, CDR2 FYNNEI. The CDR3 is made up of 14 amino acids. The CDR3 coding sequence is TGTGCCAGCAGTTTTCTCCGGGACGACGGCATTCTGTACTTC. Residues: CASSFLRDDGILYF.

This clonotype showed up just a few times. The chain has TRBV20-1 and TRBJ2-5, with D possibly TRBD2 on 5 matching bases. Germline CDR1 is DFQATT and CDR2 is SNEGSKA (reference sequence). Deletions cut 6 bases from V and 4 bases from J, with 15 bases between. The CDR3 runs to 13 residues. CDR3 coding DNA: TGCAGTGCCTCAACCGGACTGGGAGAGACCCAGTACTTC. Translated, it gives CSASTGLGETQYF.

This clonotype was picked up many times. The J gene is TRBJ2-3, the V gene TRBV24-1; D remains ambiguous. Trimming removed 9 bases from V and 0 bases from J, with 18 bases in between. Looked up from germline, CDR1 is KGHDR and CDR2 is SFDVKD. This CDR3 is 16 amino acids long. The CDR3 DNA reads as TGTGCCACCTCCGTATCGTGGGGTGCGAGCACAGATACGCAGTATTTT. Protein: CATSVSWGASTDTQYF.

This clonotype was observed a few times. V is TRBV7-9 and J is TRBJ2-3; D may be TRBD1 (6 bases). The CDR3 spans 13 residues. Trimming stripped 11 bases from V and 0 bases from J, with 12 bases between. Germline CDR1 and CDR2: SEHNR and FQNEAQ (reference sequence). CDR3 residues: CAARGNSTDTQYF. In nucleotides, the CDR3 is TGTGCCGCGAGGGGGAATAGCACAGATACGCAGTATTTT.

The V call is TRBV12-3 or TRBV12-4, the J call TRBJ1-5; unclear D gene. Trimming left V 6 bases short and J 0 bases short, with 18 bases between. The CDR3 is 17 amino acids. This CDR3 reads CASSPGFGQYSNQPQHF. The DNA for the CDR3 is TGTGCCAGCAGCCCCGGCTTCGGGCAGTATAGCAATCAGCCCCAGCATTTT.

This chain links TRBV5-4 with TRBJ2-7; the D gene is possibly TRBD1 (5 bases). CDR1 is SGHNT and CDR2 is YYREEE in the germline V gene (reference sequence). This CDR3 spans 16 amino acids. Between the trimmed V and J ends, which lost 4 bases and 1 base, there was a span of 18 bases. As DNA, the CDR3 is TGTGCCAGCAGCGTGAATCCGAGGCAGGGATCCTACGAGCAGTACTTC. Encoded protein: CASSVNPRQGSYEQYF. The variable domain in full, completed from reference TRBV5-4 and TRBJ2-7, reads ETGVTQSPTHLIKTRGQQVTLRCSSQSGHNTVSWYQQALGQGPQFIFQYYREEENGRGNFPPRFSGLQFPNYSSELNVNALELDDSALYLCASSVNPRQGSYEQYFGPGTRLTVT.

This clonotype has only a few counts. The V call is TRBV5-4, the J call TRBJ2-3, with TRBD1 as a possible D gene (6 bases). Germline lookup yields CDR1 SGHNT and CDR2 YYREEE (reference sequence). The V end lost 4 bases, the J end lost 0 bases, and 12 bases lay between the germline ends. The CDR3 contains 15 residues. The DNA of the CDR3 is TGTGCCAGCAGCCCGGACAGCCGAAGCACAGATACGCAGTATTTT. It specifies CASSPDSRSTDTQYF.

The chain's CDR3 is CASSLSGKKISYEQYF. Here the CDR3 DNA reads TGTGCCAGCAGTTTATCCGGGAAGAAGATTTCCTACGAGCAGTACTTC. The rearrangement uses TRBV27 and TRBJ2-7; D might be TRBD2 (5 bases). Per germline, CDR1 MNHEY and CDR2 SMNVEV (reference sequence). The CDR3 spans 16 residues. With 0 bases removed from V and 1 base from J, the gap between germline ends came to 13 bases.

Ten or more counts support this clonotype. The chain combines TRBV7-8 with TRBJ2-2; D call uncertain. The germline V gene has CDR1 SGHVS and CDR2 FQNEAQ. The CDR3 spans 17 residues. Trimming removed 0 bases from V and 4 bases from J, with 15 bases in between. The CDR3 nucleotides are TGTGCCAGCAGCTTAGCGCTGGGTGTGAGGTTCACCGGGGAGCTGTTTTTT. This gives the protein CASSLALGVRFTGELFF.

This clonotype occurred many times. The V gene is TRBV6-5, the J gene TRBJ1-1, with D tentatively TRBD1 (5 bases). Trimming shortened V by 7 bases and J by 4 bases, and 13 bases separated the two germline ends. Looked up from germline, CDR1 is MNHEY and CDR2 is SVGAGI. The length of the CDR3 is 13 residues. Here the CDR3 DNA reads TGTGCCAGCAACTTGGGGGAACTCACTGAAGCTTTCTTT. Protein product: CASNLGELTEAFF.

In this sample, this clonotype turned up many times. The chain combines TRBV7-2 with TRBJ2-7, with 7 bases aligning to TRBD2. This CDR3 is built from 14 residues. Per the germline V gene, CDR1 is SGHTA and CDR2 is FQGNSA. Unmatched junction bases numbered 6, after V lost 1 base and J lost 6 bases. CDR3 sequence reads: CASSLELATREQYF. The CDR3 DNA follows: TGTGCCAGCAGCTTAGAACTAGCGACTCGCGAGCAGTACTTC.

This clonotype was recorded at least ten times. This chain connects TRBV5-1 to TRBJ2-6; the D is unclear. Germline CDR1 SGHRS, CDR2 YFSETQ. CDR3 length: 15 amino acids. V dropped 2 bases and J dropped 2 bases, with 8 bases sitting between them. The CDR3 sequence: CASSFSTTGANVLTF. CDR3 sequence (DNA): TGCGCCAGCAGCTTTTCGACAACTGGGGCCAACGTCCTGACTTTC.